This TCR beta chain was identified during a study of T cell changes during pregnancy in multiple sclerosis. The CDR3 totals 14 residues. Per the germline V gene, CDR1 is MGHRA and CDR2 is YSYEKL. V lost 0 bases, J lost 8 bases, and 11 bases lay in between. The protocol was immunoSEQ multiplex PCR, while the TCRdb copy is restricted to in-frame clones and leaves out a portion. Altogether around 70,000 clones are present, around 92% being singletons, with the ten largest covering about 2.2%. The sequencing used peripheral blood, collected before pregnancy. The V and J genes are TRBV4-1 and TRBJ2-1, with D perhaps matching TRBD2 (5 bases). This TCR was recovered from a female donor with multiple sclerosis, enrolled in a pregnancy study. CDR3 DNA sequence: TGCGCCAGCAGCCAAGACCGGGGTCAAGATGAGCAGTTCTTC. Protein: CASSQDRGQDEQFF.